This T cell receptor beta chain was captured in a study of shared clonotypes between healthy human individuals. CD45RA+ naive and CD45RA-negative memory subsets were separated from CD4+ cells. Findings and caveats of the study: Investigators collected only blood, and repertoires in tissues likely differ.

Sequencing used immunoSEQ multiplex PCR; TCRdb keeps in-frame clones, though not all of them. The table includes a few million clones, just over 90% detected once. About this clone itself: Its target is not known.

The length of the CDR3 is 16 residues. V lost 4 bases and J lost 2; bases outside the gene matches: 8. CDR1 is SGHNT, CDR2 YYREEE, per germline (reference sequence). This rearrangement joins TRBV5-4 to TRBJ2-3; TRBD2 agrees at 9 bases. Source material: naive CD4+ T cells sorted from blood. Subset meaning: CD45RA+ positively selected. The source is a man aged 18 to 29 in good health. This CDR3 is CASSQGGGRDTDTQYF. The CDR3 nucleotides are TGTGCCAGCAGCCAAGGCGGCGGGAGGGACACAGATACGCAGTATTTT.